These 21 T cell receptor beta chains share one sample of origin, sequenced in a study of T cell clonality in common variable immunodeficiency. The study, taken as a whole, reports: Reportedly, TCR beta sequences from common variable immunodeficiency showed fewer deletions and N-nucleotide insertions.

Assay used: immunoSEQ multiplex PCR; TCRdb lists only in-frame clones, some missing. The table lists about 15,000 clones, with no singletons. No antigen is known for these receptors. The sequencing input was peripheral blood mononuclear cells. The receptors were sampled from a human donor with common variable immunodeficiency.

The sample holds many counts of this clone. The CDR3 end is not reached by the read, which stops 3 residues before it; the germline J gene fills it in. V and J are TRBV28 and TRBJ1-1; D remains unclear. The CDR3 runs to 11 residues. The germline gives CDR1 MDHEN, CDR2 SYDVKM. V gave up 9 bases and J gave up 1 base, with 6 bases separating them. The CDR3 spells CASLENTEAFF. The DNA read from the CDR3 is TGTGCCAGTTTAGAGAACACTGAA. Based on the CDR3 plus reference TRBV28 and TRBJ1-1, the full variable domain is DVKVTQSSRYLVKRTGEKVFLECVQDMDHENMFWYRQDPGLGLRLIYFSYDVKMKEKGDIPEGYSVSREKKERFSLILESASTNQTSMYLCASLENTEAFFGQGTRLTVV.

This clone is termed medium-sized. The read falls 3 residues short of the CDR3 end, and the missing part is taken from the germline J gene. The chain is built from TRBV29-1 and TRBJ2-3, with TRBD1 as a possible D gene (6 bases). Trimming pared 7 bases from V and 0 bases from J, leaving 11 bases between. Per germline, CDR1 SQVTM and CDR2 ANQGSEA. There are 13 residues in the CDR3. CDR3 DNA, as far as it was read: TGCAGCGCACAGGGACCTAGCACAGATACG. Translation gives CSAQGPSTDT. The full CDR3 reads CSAQGPSTDTQYF.

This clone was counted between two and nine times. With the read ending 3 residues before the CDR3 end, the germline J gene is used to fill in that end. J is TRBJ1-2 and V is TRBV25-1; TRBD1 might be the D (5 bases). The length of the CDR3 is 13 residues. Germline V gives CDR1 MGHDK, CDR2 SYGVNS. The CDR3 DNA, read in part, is TGTGCCAGCAGTGCGGCAGGGCGTGGCGGC. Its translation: CASSAAGRGG. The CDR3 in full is CASSAAGRGGYTF.

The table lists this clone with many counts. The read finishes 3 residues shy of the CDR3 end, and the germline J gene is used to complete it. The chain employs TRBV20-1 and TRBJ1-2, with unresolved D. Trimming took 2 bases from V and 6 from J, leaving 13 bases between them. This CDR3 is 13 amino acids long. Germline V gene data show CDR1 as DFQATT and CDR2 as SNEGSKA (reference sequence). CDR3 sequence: CSARNTVGNGYTF. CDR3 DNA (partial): TGCAGTGCTAGAAACACAGTAGGCAATGGC.

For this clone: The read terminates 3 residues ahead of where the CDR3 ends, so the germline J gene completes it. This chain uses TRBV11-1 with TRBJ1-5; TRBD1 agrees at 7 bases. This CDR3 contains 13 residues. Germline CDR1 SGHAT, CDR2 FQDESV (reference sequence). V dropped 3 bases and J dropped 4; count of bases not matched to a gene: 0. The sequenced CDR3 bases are TGTGCCAGCAGCTTGGGACAGAATCAGCCC. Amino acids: CASSLGQNQP. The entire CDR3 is CASSLGQNQPQHF.

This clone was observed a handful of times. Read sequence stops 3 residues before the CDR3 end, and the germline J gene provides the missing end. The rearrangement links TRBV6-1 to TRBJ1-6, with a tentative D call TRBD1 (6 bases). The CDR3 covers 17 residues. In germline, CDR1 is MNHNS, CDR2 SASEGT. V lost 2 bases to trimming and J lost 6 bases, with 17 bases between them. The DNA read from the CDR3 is TGTGCCAGCAGTGAAAGAGCTAGTCAGGGGCGTAATTCACCC. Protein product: CASSERASQGRNSP. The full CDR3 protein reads CASSERASQGRNSPLHF.

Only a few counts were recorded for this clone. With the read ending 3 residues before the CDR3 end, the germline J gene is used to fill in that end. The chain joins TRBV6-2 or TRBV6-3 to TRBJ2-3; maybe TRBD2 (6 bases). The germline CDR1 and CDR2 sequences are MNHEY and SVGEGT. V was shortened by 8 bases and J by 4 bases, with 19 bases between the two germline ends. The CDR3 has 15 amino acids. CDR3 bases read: TGTGCCAGCGGGGTCCGAGGAGGGGTGGCAGATACG. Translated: CASGVRGGVADT. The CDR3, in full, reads CASGVRGGVADTQYF.

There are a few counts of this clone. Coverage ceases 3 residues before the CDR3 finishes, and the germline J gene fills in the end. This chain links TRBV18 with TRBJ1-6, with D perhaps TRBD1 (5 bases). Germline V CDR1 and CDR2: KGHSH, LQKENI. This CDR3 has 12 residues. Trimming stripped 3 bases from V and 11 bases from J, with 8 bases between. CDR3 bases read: TGTGCCAGCTCACCGGGAGGGGCACCC. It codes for CASSPGGAP. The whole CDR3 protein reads CASSPGGAPLHF.

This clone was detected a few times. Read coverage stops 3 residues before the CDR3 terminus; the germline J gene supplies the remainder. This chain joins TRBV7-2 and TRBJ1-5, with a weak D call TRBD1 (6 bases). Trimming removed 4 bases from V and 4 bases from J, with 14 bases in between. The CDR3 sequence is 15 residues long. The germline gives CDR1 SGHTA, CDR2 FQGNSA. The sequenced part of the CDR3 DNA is TGTGCCAGCAGCTATACGACAGGAGGAAATCAGCCC. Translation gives CASSYTTGGNQP. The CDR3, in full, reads CASSYTTGGNQPQHF.

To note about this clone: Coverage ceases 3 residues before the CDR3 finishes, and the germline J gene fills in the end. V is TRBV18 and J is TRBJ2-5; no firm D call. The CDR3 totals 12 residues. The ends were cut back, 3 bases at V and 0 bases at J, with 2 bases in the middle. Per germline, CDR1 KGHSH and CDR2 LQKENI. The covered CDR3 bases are TGTGCCAGCTCACCCAACCAAGAGACC. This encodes CASSPNQET. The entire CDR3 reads CASSPNQETQYF.

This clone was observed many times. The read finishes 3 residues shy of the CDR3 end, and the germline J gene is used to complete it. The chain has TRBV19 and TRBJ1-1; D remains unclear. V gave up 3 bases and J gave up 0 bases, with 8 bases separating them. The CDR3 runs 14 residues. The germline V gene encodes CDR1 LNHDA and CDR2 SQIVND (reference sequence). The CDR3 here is CASSITALNTEAFF. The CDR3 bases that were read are TGTGCCAGTAGTATTACAGCTTTGAACACTGAA.

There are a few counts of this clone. The CDR3 loop reads CASSLRGRGLGGNEQFF. The sequenced part of the CDR3 DNA is TGTGCCAGCAGCTTAAGGGGCAGGGGGCTGGGGGGCAATGAG. This chain links TRBV7-3 with TRBJ2-1; TRBD1 aligns across 8 bases. The CDR3 end is not reached by the read, which stops 3 residues before it; the germline J gene fills it in. Trimming cost V 1 base and J 6 bases; bases outside gene matches: 11. CDR3 size: 17 residues. Germline CDR1 is SGHTA and CDR2 is FQGTGA.

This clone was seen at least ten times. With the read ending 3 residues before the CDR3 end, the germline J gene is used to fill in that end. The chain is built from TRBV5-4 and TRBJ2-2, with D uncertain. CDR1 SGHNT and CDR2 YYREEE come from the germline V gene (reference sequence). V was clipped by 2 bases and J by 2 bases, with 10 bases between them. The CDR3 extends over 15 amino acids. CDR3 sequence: CASSLVSANTGELFF. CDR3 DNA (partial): TGTGCCAGCAGCTTAGTAAGCGCAAACACCGGGGAG.

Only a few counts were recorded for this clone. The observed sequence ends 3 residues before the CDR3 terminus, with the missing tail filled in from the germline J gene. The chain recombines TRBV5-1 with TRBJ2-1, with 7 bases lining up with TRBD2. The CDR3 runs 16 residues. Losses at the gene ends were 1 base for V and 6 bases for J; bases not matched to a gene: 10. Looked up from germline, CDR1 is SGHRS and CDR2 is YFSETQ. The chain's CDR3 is CASSLSVAGDGNEQFF. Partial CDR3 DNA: TGCGCCAGCAGCTTGAGTGTGGCGGGAGATGGCAATGAG.

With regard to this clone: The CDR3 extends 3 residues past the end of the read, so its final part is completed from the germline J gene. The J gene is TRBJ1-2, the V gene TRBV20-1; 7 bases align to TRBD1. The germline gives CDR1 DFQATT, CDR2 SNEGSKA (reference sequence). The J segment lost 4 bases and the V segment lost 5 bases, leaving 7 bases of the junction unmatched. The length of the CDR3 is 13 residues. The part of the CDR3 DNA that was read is TGCAGTGCTCTGCCGGGACAGAGCTATGGC. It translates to CSALPGQSYG. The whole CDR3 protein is CSALPGQSYGYTF.

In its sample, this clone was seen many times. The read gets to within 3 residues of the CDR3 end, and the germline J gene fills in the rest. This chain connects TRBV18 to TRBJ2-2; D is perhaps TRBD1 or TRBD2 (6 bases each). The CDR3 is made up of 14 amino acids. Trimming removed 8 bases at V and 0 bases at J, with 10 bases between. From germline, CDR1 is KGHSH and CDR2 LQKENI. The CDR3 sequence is CASAGQTNTGELFF. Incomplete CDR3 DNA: TGTGCCAGCGCGGGACAAACGAACACCGGGGAG.

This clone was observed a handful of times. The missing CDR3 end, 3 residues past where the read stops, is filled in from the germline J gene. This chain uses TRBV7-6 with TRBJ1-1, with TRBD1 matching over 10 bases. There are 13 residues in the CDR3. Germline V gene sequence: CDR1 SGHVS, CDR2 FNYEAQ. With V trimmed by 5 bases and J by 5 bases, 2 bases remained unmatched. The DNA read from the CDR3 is TGTGCCAGCAGCCAGGGACAGGGGACTGAA. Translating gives CASSQGQGTE. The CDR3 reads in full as CASSQGQGTEAFF.

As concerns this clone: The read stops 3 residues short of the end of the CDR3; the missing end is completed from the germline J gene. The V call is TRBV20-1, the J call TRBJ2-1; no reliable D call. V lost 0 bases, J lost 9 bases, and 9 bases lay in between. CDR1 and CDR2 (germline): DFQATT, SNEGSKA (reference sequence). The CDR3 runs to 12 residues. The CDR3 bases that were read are TGCAGTGCTAGAGAGGTGGGCCGTGAG. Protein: CSAREVGRE. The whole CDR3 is CSAREVGREQFF.

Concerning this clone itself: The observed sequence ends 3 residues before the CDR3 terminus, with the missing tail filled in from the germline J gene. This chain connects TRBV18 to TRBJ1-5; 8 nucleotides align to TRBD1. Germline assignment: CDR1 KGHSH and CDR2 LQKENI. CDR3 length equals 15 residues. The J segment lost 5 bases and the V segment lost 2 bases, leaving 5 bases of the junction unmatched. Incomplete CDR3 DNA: TGTGCCAGCTCACCATTCGACAGGGGCCATCAGCCC. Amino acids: CASSPFDRGHQP. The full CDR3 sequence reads CASSPFDRGHQPQHF.

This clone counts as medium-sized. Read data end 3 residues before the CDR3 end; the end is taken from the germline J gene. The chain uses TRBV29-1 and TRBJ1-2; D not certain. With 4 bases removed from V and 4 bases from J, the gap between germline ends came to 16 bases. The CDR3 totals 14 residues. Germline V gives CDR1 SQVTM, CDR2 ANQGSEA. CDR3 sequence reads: CSVAPVTDIYGYTF. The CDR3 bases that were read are TGCAGCGTTGCCCCCGTTACAGATATCTATGGC.

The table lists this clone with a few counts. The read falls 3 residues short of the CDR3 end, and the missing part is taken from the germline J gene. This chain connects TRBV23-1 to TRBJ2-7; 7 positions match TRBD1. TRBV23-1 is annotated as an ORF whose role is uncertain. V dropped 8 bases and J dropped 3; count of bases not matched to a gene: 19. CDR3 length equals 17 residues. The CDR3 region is CASALHPLSGQYYEQYF. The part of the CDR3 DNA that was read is TGCGCCAGCGCTCTTCACCCACTTTCGGGACAGTACTACGAG.